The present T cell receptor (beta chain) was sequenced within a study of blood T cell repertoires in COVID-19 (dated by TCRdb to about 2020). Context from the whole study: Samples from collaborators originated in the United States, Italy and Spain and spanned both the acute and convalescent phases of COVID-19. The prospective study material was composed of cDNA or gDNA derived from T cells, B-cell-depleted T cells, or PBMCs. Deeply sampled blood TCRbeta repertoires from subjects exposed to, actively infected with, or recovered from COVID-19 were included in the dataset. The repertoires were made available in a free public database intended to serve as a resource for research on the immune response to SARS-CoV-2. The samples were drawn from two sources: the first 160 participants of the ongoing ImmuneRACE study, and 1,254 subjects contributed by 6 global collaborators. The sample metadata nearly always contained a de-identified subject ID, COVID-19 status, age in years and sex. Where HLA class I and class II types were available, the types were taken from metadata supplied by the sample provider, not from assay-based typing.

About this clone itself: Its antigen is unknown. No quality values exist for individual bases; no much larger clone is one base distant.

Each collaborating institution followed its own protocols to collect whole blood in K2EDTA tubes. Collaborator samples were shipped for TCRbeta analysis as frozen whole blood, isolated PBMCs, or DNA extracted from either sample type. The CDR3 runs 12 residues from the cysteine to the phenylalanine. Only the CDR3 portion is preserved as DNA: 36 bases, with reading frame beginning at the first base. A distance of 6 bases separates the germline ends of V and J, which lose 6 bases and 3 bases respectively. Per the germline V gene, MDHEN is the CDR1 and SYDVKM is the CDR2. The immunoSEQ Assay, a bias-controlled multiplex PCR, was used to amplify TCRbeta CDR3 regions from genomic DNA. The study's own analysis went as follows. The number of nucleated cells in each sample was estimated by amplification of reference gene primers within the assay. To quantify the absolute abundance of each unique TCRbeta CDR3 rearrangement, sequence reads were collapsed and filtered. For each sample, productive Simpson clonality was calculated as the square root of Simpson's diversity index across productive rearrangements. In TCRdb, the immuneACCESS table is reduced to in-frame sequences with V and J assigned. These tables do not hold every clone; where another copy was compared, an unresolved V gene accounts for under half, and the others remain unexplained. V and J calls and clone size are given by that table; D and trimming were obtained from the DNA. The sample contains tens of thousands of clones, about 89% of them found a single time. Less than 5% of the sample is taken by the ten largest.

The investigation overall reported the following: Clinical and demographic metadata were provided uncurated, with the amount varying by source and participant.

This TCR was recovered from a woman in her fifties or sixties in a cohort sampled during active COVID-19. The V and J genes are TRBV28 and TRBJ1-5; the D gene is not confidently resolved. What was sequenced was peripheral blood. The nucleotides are TGTGCCAGCAGCTCTAACAATCAGCCCCAGCATTTT. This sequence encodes CASSSNNQPQHF.